Here is one T cell receptor beta chain with its context. The data belong to a study of blood T cell repertoires in COVID-19. Study in general: T cells, B-cell-depleted T cells, or PBMCs supplied cDNA or gDNA.

The CDR3 covers 15 residues. The V gene lost 3 bases and the J gene lost 0 bases, with 9 bases spanning the gap. The germline CDR1 and CDR2 sequences are LNHDA and SQIVND (reference sequence). The table came from immunoSEQ multiplex PCR; TCRdb's copy has only in-frame clones and leaves some out. The table has about 16,000 clones, around 88% seen once; the top ten hold less than 15%. Sequenced input: peripheral blood. The gene calls are TRBV19 and TRBJ1-5, with a weak D call TRBD1 (6 bases). The clonotype was recovered from a human donor in a cohort sampled during active COVID-19. Here the CDR3 reads CASSIGQSSNQPQHF. CDR3 sequence (DNA): TGTGCCAGTAGTATCGGACAGAGTAGCAATCAGCCCCAGCATTTT. The full variable domain, in which reference TRBV19 and TRBJ1-5 provide the parts outside the CDR3, is DGGITQSPKYLFRKEGQNVTLSCEQNLNHDAMYWYRQDPGQGLRLIYYSQIVNDFQKGDIAEGYSVSREKKESFPLTVTSAQKNPTAFYLCASSIGQSSNQPQHFGDGTRLSIL.